Presented here are 15 T cell receptor beta chains from one specimen sequenced in a study of shared T cell receptors in the human thymus. Only in-frame clones appear in the TCRdb table, and some are missing; sequencing was by immunoSEQ multiplex PCR. Here the sample spans about 540,000 clones, approximately 78% being singletons. These data are also associated with another study on human thymus T cells.

The sequencing sample was made of thymocytes. The origin of the receptors is a boy in the first two years of life with a congenital heart defect.

The chain links TRBV30 to TRBJ2-1; tentatively, D is TRBD2 (6 bases). Trimming removed 1 base from V and 5 bases from J, with 15 bases in between. The CDR3 loop spans 15 amino acids. Germline V gene data show CDR1 as GTSNPN and CDR2 as SVGIG (reference sequence). The CDR3 DNA is TGTGCCTGGAGTGGGGGGGAGGAGGACCACAATGAGCAGTTCTTC. Translated, it gives CAWSGGEEDHNEQFF.

The chain employs TRBV28 and TRBJ2-4; 8 positions agree with TRBD2. The V segment lost 5 bases and the J segment 0 bases; nucleotides outside the gene matches: 24. The germline CDR1 and CDR2 sequences are MDHEN and SYDVKM. The CDR3 sequence is 22 residues long. CDR3 residues: CASSPPPRALPLLAVAKNIQYF. In DNA, the CDR3 is TGTGCCAGCAGTCCCCCCCCCAGGGCCTTACCTTTACTAGCGGTAGCCAAAAACATTCAGTACTTC.

This chain links TRBV14 with TRBJ1-2, with D perhaps matching TRBD1 (6 bases). V lost 4 bases and J 8 bases, leaving 14 bases between the germline ends. Germline V gives CDR1 SGHDN, CDR2 FVKESK. CDR3 length equals 13 residues. The DNA for the CDR3 is TGTGCCAGCAGCCGCGGGGGGCAGGAGGGCTACACCTTC. This encodes CASSRGGQEGYTF.

The rearrangement links TRBV6-5 to TRBJ2-3; no definite D call. The CDR3 length is 15 residues. Germline V CDR1 and CDR2: MNHEY, SVGAGI. Trimming cost V 6 bases and J 0 bases, with 13 bases left between them. In DNA, the CDR3 is TGTGCCAGCAGCTTACTAACAACTAGCACAGATACGCAGTATTTT. Translation: CASSLLTTSTDTQYF.

This clone was counted only a few times. The chain recombines TRBV5-1 with TRBJ2-6; 7 nucleotides match TRBD1. This CDR3 has 15 residues. The germline V gene has CDR1 SGHRS and CDR2 YFSETQ. With 5 bases clipped from V and 0 bases from J, the junction kept 2 bases outside the gene matches. In DNA form, the CDR3 reads TGCGCCAGCAGGGACAGGAACTCTGGGGCCAACGTCCTGACTTTC. As protein: CASRDRNSGANVLTF.

The sample holds a few counts of this clone. V and J are TRBV5-1 and TRBJ1-2, with a tentative D call TRBD1 (6 bases). The length of the CDR3 is 15 residues. Germline CDR1 and CDR2: SGHRS and YFSETQ. The V gene lost 1 base and the J gene lost 0 bases, with 10 bases spanning the gap. CDR3 in DNA: TGCGCCAGCAGCTTGACAGGGAGAACTAACTATGGCTACACCTTC. Translation gives CASSLTGRTNYGYTF.

This chain joins TRBV5-1 and TRBJ2-5, with 8 bases identical to TRBD1. Germline lookup yields CDR1 SGHRS and CDR2 YFSETQ. The junction had 9 bases not matched to a gene; V was cut back by 0 bases and J by 5 bases. There are 16 residues in the CDR3. The CDR3 DNA is TGCGCCAGCAGCTTGGCCGTTAATGACAGGGGCGAGACCCAGTACTTC. Protein sequence: CASSLAVNDRGETQYF.

The chain uses TRBV10-3 and TRBJ1-1; 7 nucleotides agree with TRBD1. V gave up 9 bases and J gave up 3 bases; unmatched junction bases: 7. This CDR3 is 13 amino acids long. Germline CDR1 reads ENHRY; CDR2 reads SYGVKD. CDR3: CAMSGQIDTEAFF. DNA of the CDR3: TGTGCCATGTCGGGACAGATAGACACTGAAGCTTTCTTT.

CDR3 sequence reads: CASSLRTDSYEQYF. The CDR3 DNA reads as TGCGCCAGCAGCCTTCGGACAGACTCCTACGAGCAGTACTTC. The chain is built from TRBV5-1 and TRBJ2-7; D might be TRBD1 (6 bases). Germline lookup yields CDR1 SGHRS and CDR2 YFSETQ. The CDR3 spans 14 residues. The V end was cut by 4 bases, the J end by 0 bases, with 11 bases between.

The rearrangement links TRBV7-9 to TRBJ2-4, with D tentatively TRBD2 (6 bases). V was pared by 5 bases and J by 1 base, with 15 bases between. Per the germline V gene, CDR1 is SEHNR and CDR2 is FQNEAQ (reference sequence). The CDR3 extends over 16 amino acids. The CDR3 is CASSHGSRGAKNIQYF. Written as DNA, the CDR3 is TGTGCCAGCAGCCACGGGTCACGGGGGGCCAAAAACATTCAGTACTTC.

V is TRBV15 and J is TRBJ2-7; the D gene is possibly TRBD2 (6 bases). Trimming took off 3 bases at V and 3 bases at J, with 21 bases between the two ends. The CDR3 is 17 amino acids. Per the germline V gene, CDR1 is LNHNV and CDR2 is YYDKDF (reference sequence). DNA of the CDR3: TGTGCCACCAGCAGCTCTAGAGGGCCTAGCGACGACTACGAGCAGTACTTC. Translated: CATSSSRGPSDDYEQYF.

This clone has just one count. The rearrangement uses TRBV5-1 and TRBJ2-7; TRBD1 agrees at 7 bases. J lost 3 bases, V lost 4 bases, and 10 bases had no gene match. Per the germline V gene, CDR1 is SGHRS and CDR2 is YFSETQ. The CDR3 is 15 residues long. Here the CDR3 reads CASSIRQGSNYEQYF. As DNA, the CDR3 is TGCGCCAGCAGCATACGACAGGGATCGAACTACGAGCAGTACTTC.

This sequence joins TRBV2 and TRBJ2-7, with D possibly matching TRBD1 (5 bases). Germline CDR1 SNHLY, CDR2 FYNNEI. V lost 8 bases, J lost 2 bases, and 25 bases lay in between. This CDR3 has 17 amino acids. CDR3 in amino acids: CASLSPTPQDSTYEQYF. The CDR3 DNA follows: TGTGCCAGCCTTAGTCCCACACCCCAAGACAGTACCTACGAGCAGTACTTC.

This sequence joins TRBV12-5 and TRBJ1-3, with D possibly matching TRBD1 (5 bases). Germline-derived CDR1 and CDR2 are LGHNT and FRNRAP. V lost 7 bases, J lost 4 bases, and 14 bases lay in between. This CDR3 spans 14 amino acids. CDR3 DNA: TGTGCTAGTGCCCCCGGGGGTCCGGGAAACACCATATATTTT. This codes for CASAPGGPGNTIYF.

The V call is TRBV27, the J call TRBJ2-2, with 8 bases aligning to TRBD2. This CDR3 comprises 16 residues. CDR1 and CDR2 from the germline V gene are MNHEY and SMNVEV (reference sequence). J was trimmed by 0 bases and V by 5 bases; bases with no gene match: 5. The CDR3 reads CASSLAGRANTGELFF. CDR3 coding DNA: TGTGCCAGCAGTCTTGCCGGGAGGGCGAACACCGGGGAGCTGTTTTTT.